A selection of T cell receptor beta chains follows, all from one sample in a study of blood T cell repertoires in COVID-19. This table comes from immunoSEQ multiplex PCR, and its TCRdb copy is limited to in-frame clones, with some not included. The sample records under 90,000 clones, roughly 85% being singletons. Sequenced material: peripheral blood. The source is a man between 60 and 75 years old with acute or convalescent COVID-19. Both conserved end residues are part of each CDR3. The D gene is left open where the match is weak. Clone sizes are given selectively: once, few, many, or a class where the clone is expanded.

>NA|TRBV3-1/TRBV3-2|TRBJ1-2|TRBD1
TGTGCCAGCAGCCATCATGACAGGGCGGGCGGCTACACCTTC
CASSHHDRAGGYTF
>NA|TRBV2|TRBJ1-5|TRBD1
TGTGCCAGCAGTGAAGGGAGGACAGGGAATCAGCCCCAGCATTTT
CASSEGRTGNQPQHF
>NA|TRBV18|TRBJ2-7|NA
TGTGCCAGCTCACGACGGGACGAGCAGTACTTC
CASSRRDEQYF
>NA|TRBV11-3|TRBJ1-1|NA
TGTGCCAGCAGCTTGGGCAGGAACACTGAAGCTTTCTTT
CASSLGRNTEAFF
>NA|TRBV4-1|TRBJ2-1|TRBD1
TGCGCCAGCAGCCAATCGGACAGGGGGAGTGGGGAGCAGTTCTTC
CASSQSDRGSGEQFF
>NA|TRBV4-3|TRBJ2-7|TRBD1
TGCGCCAGCAGCCAAGTTAAAACGACAGGGCTGTACTCCTACGAGCAGTACTTC
CASSQVKTTGLYSYEQYF
>NA|TRBV3-1/TRBV3-2|TRBJ2-5|NA
TGTGCCAGCAGCCAAGAAGGGCAGGGTCGAGAGACCCAGTACTTC
CASSQEGQGRETQYF
>NA|TRBV15|TRBJ1-1|TRBD1
TGTGCCACCAGCCAGGGACAGATGAACACTGAAGCTTTCTTT
CATSQGQMNTEAFF
>NA|TRBV11-2|TRBJ1-1|NA
TGTGCCAGCAGCCCCCGCGAGAGTCAAAACACTGAAGCTTTCTTT
CASSPRESQNTEAFF
>NA|TRBV2|TRBJ1-4|TRBD1
TGTGCCAGCCGCCAGGGACAGGGTTGGGAAAAACTGTTTTTT
CASRQGQGWEKLFF
>NA|TRBV25-1|TRBJ1-6|NA
TGTGCCAGCAGTGAATTAAGGGGGAGTAATTCACCCCTCCACTTT
CASSELRGSNSPLHF
>NA|TRBV6-6|TRBJ2-7|NA
TGTGCCAGCAGTTGGACAGACTCCTACGAGCAGTACTTC
CASSWTDSYEQYF
>NA|TRBV5-6|TRBJ2-7|NA
TGTGCCAGCAGTACCAGGGGCTCCTACGAGCAGTACTTC
CASSTRGSYEQYF
>NA|TRBV7-2|TRBJ2-2|NA
TGTGCCAGCAGCCCACAGATCGGGAACACCGGGGAGCTGTTTTTT
CASSPQIGNTGELFF
>NA|TRBV13|TRBJ1-5|NA
TGTGCCAGCAGCTTAGGCCTCAATCAGCCCCAGCATTTT
CASSLGLNQPQHF
>NA|TRBV6-6|TRBJ2-7|NA
TGTGCCAGCAGCCAAGGCTCTAGTAACGAGCAGTACTTC
CASSQGSSNEQYF
>NA|TRBV5-1|TRBJ1-4|TRBD1
TGCGCCAGCAGCTTGGGGACAGGGGCAACTAATGAAAAACTGTTTTTT
CASSLGTGATNEKLFF
>once|TRBV21-1|TRBJ2-7|NA
TGTGCCAGCAGCAAAAGGAGGCCAGGGGGGCTCTACGAGCAGTACTTC
CASSKRRPGGLYEQYF
>NA|TRBV5-1|TRBJ1-1|TRBD1
TGCGCCAGCAGCTTCGGACGTCGCACCCGGGACAGATCGAACACTGAAGCTTTCTTT
CASSFGRRTRDRSNTEAFF
>NA|TRBV6-5|TRBJ1-3|NA
TGTGCCAGCAGTTCGAGGGTTTCTGGAAACACCATATATTTT
CASSSRVSGNTIYF
>once|TRBV4-3|TRBJ1-4|TRBD1
TGCGCCAGCAGCCCAGGACAGGGGAATGAAAAACTGTTTTTT
CASSPGQGNEKLFF
>NA|TRBV9|TRBJ2-5|TRBD2
TGTGCCAGCAGCGTAGAGGGGCGGGGGGCCGACCAAGAGACCCAGTACTTC
CASSVEGRGADQETQYF
>once|TRBV11-2|TRBJ1-6|TRBD1
TGTGCCAGCAGCTCCGTCAGGGGGCGCGATAATTCACCCCTCCACTTT
CASSSVRGRDNSPLHF
>NA|TRBV15|TRBJ1-4|NA
TGTGCCACCAGCGACGGGGGAAATGAAAAACTGTTTTTT
CATSDGGNEKLFF
>NA|TRBV4-2|TRBJ2-4|TRBD1
TGTGCCAGCAGCCAAGATCCCAGCGACAGGGTAGGAAACATTCAGTACTTC
CASSQDPSDRVGNIQYF
>NA|TRBV18|TRBJ2-7|NA
TGTGCCAGCTCACCTATGCAGGGTGCCGCCTACGAGCAGTACTTC
CASSPMQGAAYEQYF
>NA|TRBV12-3/TRBV12-4|TRBJ1-4|NA
TGTGCCAGCAGTTTGGACAGTGAAAAACTGTTTTTT
CASSLDSEKLFF